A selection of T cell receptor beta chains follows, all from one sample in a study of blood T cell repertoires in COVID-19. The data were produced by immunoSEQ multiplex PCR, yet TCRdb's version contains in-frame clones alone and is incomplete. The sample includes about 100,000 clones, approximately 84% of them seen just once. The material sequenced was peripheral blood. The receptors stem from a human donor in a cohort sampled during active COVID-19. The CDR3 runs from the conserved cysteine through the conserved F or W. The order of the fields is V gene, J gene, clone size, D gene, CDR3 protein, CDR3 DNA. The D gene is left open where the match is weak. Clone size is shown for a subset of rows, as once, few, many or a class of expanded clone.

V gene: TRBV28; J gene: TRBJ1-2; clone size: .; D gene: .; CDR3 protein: CASSRGGYGYTF; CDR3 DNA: TGTGCCAGCAGCCGAGGGGGCTATGGCTACACCTTC
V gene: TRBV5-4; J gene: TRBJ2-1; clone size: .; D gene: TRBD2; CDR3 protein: CASSSEGGSGGYNEQFF; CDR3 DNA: TGTGCCAGCAGCTCCGAGGGTGGGAGCGGGGGTTACAATGAGCAGTTCTTC
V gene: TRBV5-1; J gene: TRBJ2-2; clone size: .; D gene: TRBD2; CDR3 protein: CASSTGLAGGYTGELFF; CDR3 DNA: TGCGCCAGCAGCACGGGACTAGCGGGGGGTTACACCGGGGAGCTGTTTTTT
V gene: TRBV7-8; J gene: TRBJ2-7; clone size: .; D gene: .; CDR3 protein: CASSTGTGDYEQYF; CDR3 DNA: TGTGCCAGCAGCACCGGGACTGGAGACTACGAGCAGTACTTC
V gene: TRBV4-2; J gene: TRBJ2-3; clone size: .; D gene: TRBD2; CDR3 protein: CASSLWVSGGAGGSTDTQYF; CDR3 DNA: TGTGCCAGCAGCCTATGGGTTAGCGGGGGGGCCGGGGGTAGCACAGATACGCAGTATTTT
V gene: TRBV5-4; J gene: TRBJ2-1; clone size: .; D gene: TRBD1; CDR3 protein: CASSLGQGSSYNEQFF; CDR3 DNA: TGTGCCAGCAGCTTGGGACAGGGATCCTCCTACAATGAGCAGTTCTTC
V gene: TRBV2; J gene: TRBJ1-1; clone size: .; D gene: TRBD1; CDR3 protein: CASSRQGNTEAFF; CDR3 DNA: TGTGCCAGCAGTCGACAGGGAAACACTGAAGCTTTCTTT
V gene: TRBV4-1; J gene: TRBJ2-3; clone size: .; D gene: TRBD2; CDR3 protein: CASSQETSGGAVDTQYF; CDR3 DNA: TGCGCCAGCAGCCAAGAAACTAGCGGGGGGGCCGTAGATACGCAGTATTTT
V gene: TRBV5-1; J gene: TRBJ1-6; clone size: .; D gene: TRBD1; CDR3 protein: CASSWGPTGNNSPLHF; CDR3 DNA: TGCGCCAGCAGCTGGGGGCCGACAGGGAATAATTCACCCCTCCACTTT
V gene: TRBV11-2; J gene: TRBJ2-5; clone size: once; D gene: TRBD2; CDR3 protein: CASSYTGAGGHQYF; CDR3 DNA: TGTGCCAGCAGCTACACGGGAGCGGGGGGGCACCAGTACTTC
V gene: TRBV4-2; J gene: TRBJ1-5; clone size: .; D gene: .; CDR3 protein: CASSQGGEGNQPQHF; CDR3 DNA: TGTGCCAGCAGCCAAGGGGGGGAGGGAAATCAGCCCCAGCATTTT
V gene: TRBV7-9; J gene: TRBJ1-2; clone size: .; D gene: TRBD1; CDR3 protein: CASSSYLGQVGYTF; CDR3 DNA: TGTGCCAGCAGCTCATACCTCGGACAGGTGGGCTACACCTTC
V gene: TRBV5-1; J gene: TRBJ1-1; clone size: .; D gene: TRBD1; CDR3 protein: CASSFTGTESTEAFF; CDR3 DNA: TGCGCCAGCAGCTTTACCGGGACAGAGAGCACTGAAGCTTTCTTT
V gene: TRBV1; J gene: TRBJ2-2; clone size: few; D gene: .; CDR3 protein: CTSSLRDRGLGGELFF; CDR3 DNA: TGCACCAGCAGCCTCCGGGACAGGGGGCTCGGCGGGGAGCTGTTTTTT
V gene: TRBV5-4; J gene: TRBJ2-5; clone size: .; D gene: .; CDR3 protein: CASSTRTSGETQYF; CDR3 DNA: TGTGCCAGCAGCACAAGGACAAGTGGGGAGACCCAGTACTTC
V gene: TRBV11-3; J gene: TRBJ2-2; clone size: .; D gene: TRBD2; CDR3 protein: CASSLDLSGGDGGELFF; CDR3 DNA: TGTGCCAGCAGCTTAGATCTTAGCGGGGGAGACGGCGGGGAGCTGTTTTTT
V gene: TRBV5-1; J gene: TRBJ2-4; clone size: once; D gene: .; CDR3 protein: CASSGQSKNIQYF; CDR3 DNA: TGCGCCAGCAGTGGACAGTCCAAAAACATTCAGTACTTC
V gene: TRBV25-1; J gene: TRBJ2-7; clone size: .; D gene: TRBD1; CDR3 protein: CASSVRLQGAGQYF; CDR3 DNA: TGTGCCAGCAGTGTTCGACTACAGGGGGCCGGGCAGTACTTC
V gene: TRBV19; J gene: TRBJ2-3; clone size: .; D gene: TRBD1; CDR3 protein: CASSTVYRDRGKNTQYF; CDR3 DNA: TGTGCCAGTAGTACGGTGTACCGGGACAGGGGTAAAAATACGCAGTATTTT
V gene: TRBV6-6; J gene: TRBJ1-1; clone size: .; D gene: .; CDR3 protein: CASIYWGEGEAFF; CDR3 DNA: TGTGCCAGCATCTACTGGGGGGAGGGTGAAGCTTTCTTT
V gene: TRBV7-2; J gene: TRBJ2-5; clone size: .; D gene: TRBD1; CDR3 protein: CASSLAGQGLRTQYF; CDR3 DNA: TGTGCCAGCAGCTTAGCGGGACAGGGACTCCGGACCCAGTACTTC
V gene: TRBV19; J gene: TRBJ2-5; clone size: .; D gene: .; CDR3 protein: CASSIRYEGLASETQYF; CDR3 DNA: TGTGCCAGTAGTATAAGGTACGAAGGGCTAGCGTCAGAGACCCAGTACTTC
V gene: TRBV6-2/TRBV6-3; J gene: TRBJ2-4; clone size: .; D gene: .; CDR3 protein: CASSYQRGQGNIQYF; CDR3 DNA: TGTGCCAGCAGTTACCAAAGGGGCCAGGGAAACATTCAGTACTTC
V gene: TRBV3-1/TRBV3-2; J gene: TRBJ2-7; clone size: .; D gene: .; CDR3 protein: CASSRRSRSGQYF; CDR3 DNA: TGTGCCAGCAGCCGGAGGAGCCGATCAGGGCAGTACTTC
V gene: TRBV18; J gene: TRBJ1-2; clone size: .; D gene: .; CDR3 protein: CASSPGTSNYGYTF; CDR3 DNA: TGTGCCAGCTCACCGGGGACATCTAACTATGGCTACACCTTC
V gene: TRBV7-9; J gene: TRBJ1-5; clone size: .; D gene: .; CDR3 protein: CASSLGGSANQPQHF; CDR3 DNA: TGTGCCAGCAGCTTAGGAGGGTCCGCCAATCAGCCCCAGCATTTT
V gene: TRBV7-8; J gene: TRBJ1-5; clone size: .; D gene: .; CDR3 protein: CASSPRQVSNQPQHF; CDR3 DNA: TGTGCCAGCAGCCCGAGACAAGTTAGCAATCAGCCCCAGCATTTT
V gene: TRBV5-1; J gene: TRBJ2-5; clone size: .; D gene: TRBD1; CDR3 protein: CASSFSRGRGETQYF; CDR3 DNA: TGCGCCAGCAGCTTTAGCAGGGGGCGCGGAGAGACCCAGTACTTC
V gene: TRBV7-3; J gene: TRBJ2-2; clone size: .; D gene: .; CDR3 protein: CASSFSQGSGELFF; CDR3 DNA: TGTGCCAGCAGCTTTTCCCAGGGCTCCGGGGAGCTGTTTTTT
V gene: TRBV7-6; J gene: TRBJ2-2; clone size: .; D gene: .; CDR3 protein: CASSLQSGTPNTGELFF; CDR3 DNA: TGTGCCAGCAGCCTACAATCCGGGACACCAAACACCGGGGAGCTGTTTTTT
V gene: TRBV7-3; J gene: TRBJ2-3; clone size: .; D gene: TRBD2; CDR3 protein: CASSLGGAGTDTQYF; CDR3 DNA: TGTGCCAGCAGCTTGGGAGGGGCGGGGACAGATACGCAGTATTTT
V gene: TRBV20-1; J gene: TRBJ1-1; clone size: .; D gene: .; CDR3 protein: CSASPGLGEAFF; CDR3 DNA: TGCAGTGCTAGTCCGGGACTCGGGGAAGCTTTCTTT
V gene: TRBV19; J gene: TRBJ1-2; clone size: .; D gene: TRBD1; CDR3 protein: CASGDRDSYGYTF; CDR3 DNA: TGTGCCAGTGGGGACAGGGATAGCTATGGCTACACCTTC
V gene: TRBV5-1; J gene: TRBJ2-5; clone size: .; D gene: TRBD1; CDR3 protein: CASSGGRDREETQYF; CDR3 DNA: TGCGCCAGCAGCGGAGGCCGGGACAGAGAAGAGACCCAGTACTTC
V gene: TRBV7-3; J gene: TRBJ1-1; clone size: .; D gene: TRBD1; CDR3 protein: CASSLGRDRGAEAFF; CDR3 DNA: TGTGCCAGCAGCTTAGGCAGGGACAGGGGCGCTGAAGCTTTCTTT
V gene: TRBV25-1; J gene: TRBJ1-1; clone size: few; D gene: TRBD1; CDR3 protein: CASIRTGNTEAFF; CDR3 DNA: TGTGCCAGTATCAGGACAGGCAACACTGAAGCTTTCTTT
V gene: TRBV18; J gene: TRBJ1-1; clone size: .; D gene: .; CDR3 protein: CASSSGEVSGEAFF; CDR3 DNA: TGTGCCAGCTCATCTGGGGAAGTCAGCGGTGAAGCTTTCTTT
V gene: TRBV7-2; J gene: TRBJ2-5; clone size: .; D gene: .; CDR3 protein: CASSFYGDQETQYF; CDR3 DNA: TGTGCCAGCAGCTTCTACGGGGACCAAGAGACCCAGTACTTC
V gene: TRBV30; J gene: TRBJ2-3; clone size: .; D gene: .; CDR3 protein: CAWVVGGASTDTQYF; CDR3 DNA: TGTGCCTGGGTTGTGGGTGGAGCGAGCACAGATACGCAGTATTTT
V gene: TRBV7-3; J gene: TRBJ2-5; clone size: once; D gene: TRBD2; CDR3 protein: CASSLSGGWAQYF; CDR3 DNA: TGTGCCAGCAGCTTAAGCGGGGGGTGGGCCCAGTACTTC
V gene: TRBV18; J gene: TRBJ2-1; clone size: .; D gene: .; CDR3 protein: CASSHDPGGVSSYNEQFF; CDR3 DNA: TGTGCCAGCTCACATGATCCGGGCGGGGTGAGCTCCTACAATGAGCAGTTCTTC
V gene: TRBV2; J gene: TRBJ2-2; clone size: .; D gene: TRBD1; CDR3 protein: CASSRGRKNTGELFF; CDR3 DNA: TGTGCCAGCAGTAGGGGGCGAAAGAACACCGGGGAGCTGTTTTTT
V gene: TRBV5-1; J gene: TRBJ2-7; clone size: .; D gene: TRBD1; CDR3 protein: CASSLTGADEQYF; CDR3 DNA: TGCGCCAGCAGCTTGACAGGGGCTGACGAGCAGTACTTC
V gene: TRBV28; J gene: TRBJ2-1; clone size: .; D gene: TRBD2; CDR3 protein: CASSSNPGLAGFSYNEQFF; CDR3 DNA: TGTGCCAGCAGTTCTAACCCCGGACTAGCGGGGTTCTCCTACAATGAGCAGTTCTTC
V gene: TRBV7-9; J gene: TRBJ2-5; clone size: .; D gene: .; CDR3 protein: CASSNRNRGGETQYF; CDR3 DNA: TGTGCCAGCAGCAATCGAAACAGGGGGGGCGAGACCCAGTACTTC
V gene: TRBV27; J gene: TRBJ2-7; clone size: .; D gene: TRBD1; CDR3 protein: CASSSKYRGPYEQYF; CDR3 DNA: TGTGCCAGCAGTTCGAAATACAGGGGACCCTACGAGCAGTACTTC
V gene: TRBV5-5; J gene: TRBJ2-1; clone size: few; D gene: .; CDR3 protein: CASSSPAYNEQFF; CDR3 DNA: TGTGCCAGCAGCTCACCAGCCTACAATGAGCAGTTCTTC
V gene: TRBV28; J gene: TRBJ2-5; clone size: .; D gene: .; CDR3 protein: CASTGQQETQYF; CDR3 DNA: TGTGCCAGCACCGGACAGCAAGAGACCCAGTACTTC